A selection of T cell receptor beta chains follows, all from one sample in a study of glioma-infiltrating T cells. TCRdb ran MiXCR on the multiplex PCR reads and lists one entry per CDR3 protein. The sample lists about 180,000 distinct CDR3 sequences, over 40% occurring once. Specimen: glioma tissue, nonneoplastic brain tissue, or PBMCs (not recorded which). These receptors all come from a human donor with low-grade glioma or glioblastoma, undergoing nonglioma brain surgery, or in good health (not recorded which). The CDR3 runs from the conserved cysteine through the conserved F or W. D genes are given only for firm matches. A clone size is listed for some rows: how often the clone was seen (once, few, many), or a class if it is expanded.

d_call: -
v_call: TRBV20-1
clone_size: -
j_call: TRBJ2-1
cdr3_nt: TGCAGTGACCGGGGAGCGGGCGGCCCCTACAATGAGCAGTTCTTC
cdr3_aa: CSDRGAGGPYNEQFF

d_call: -
v_call: TRBV27
clone_size: -
j_call: TRBJ2-3
cdr3_nt: TGTGCCAGCAGTTTATCAGGGGATAAGAAGTATTTT
cdr3_aa: CASSLSGDKKYF

d_call: -
v_call: TRBV20-1
clone_size: many
j_call: TRBJ1-5
cdr3_nt: TGCAGTGCTAGAGATGGGGTTAGGCCCAATCAGCCCCAGCATTTT
cdr3_aa: CSARDGVRPNQPQHF

d_call: -
v_call: TRBV5-8
clone_size: -
j_call: TRBJ2-3
cdr3_nt: TGTGCCAGCAGCTCAGAGGAAGGGCAGGGAGATACGCAGTATTTT
cdr3_aa: CASSSEEGQGDTQYF

d_call: -
v_call: TRBV19
clone_size: -
j_call: TRBJ1-4
cdr3_nt: TGTGCCAGTAAACCCGGGACAACTAATGAAAAACTGTTTTTT
cdr3_aa: CASKPGTTNEKLFF

d_call: -
v_call: TRBV20-1
clone_size: many
j_call: TRBJ2-3
cdr3_nt: TGCAGTGCTGGGCCCGATACGCAGTATTTT
cdr3_aa: CSAGPDTQYF

d_call: TRBD2
v_call: TRBV28
clone_size: many
j_call: TRBJ2-7
cdr3_nt: TGTGCCAGCAGTTCCCCCTCTAGCGGGCAGACCTACGAGCAGTACTTC
cdr3_aa: CASSSPSSGQTYEQYF

d_call: -
v_call: TRBV7-9
clone_size: -
j_call: TRBJ2-5
cdr3_nt: TGTGCCAGCAGCTTACCAGAGTACCAAGAGACCCAGTACTTC
cdr3_aa: CASSLPEYQETQYF

d_call: TRBD2
v_call: TRBV12-3/TRBV12-4
clone_size: few
j_call: TRBJ2-5
cdr3_nt: TGTGCCAGCAGCCAGACTAGCGGCCAAGAGACCCAGTACTTC
cdr3_aa: CASSQTSGQETQYF

d_call: -
v_call: TRBV3-1
clone_size: -
j_call: TRBJ1-4
cdr3_nt: TGTGCCAGCAGCCAAGATATTCCTAATGAAAAACTGTTTTTT
cdr3_aa: CASSQDIPNEKLFF

d_call: TRBD2
v_call: TRBV30
clone_size: few
j_call: TRBJ2-1
cdr3_nt: TGTGCCTGGACTAGCGGGAGGGTCCTTACCTACAATGAGCAGTTCTTC
cdr3_aa: CAWTSGRVLTYNEQFF

d_call: TRBD2
v_call: TRBV25-1
clone_size: many
j_call: TRBJ2-1
cdr3_nt: TGTGCCAGCAGTGATTCAGCGGGAGGGCACAATGAGCAGTTCTTC
cdr3_aa: CASSDSAGGHNEQFF

d_call: -
v_call: TRBV6-1
clone_size: many
j_call: TRBJ2-7
cdr3_nt: TGTGCCAGCACCGGAAACGAAGCCTACGAGCAGTACTTC
cdr3_aa: CASTGNEAYEQYF

d_call: -
v_call: TRBV24-1
clone_size: many
j_call: TRBJ2-5
cdr3_nt: TGTGCCACCAGTTCGAGGGGAGAGACCCAGTACTTC
cdr3_aa: CATSSRGETQYF

d_call: -
v_call: TRBV28
clone_size: -
j_call: TRBJ2-7
cdr3_nt: TGTGCCAGCAGTTCAGTATTCTTAAACGCCTACGAGCAGTACTTC
cdr3_aa: CASSSVFLNAYEQYF

d_call: -
v_call: TRBV2
clone_size: few
j_call: TRBJ2-5
cdr3_nt: TGTGCCAGCAGTCCGACACAAGAGACCCAGTACTTC
cdr3_aa: CASSPTQETQYF

d_call: -
v_call: TRBV19
clone_size: few
j_call: TRBJ1-2
cdr3_nt: TGTGCCAGTAGGCAAGGCGCGGCAGTCTCTAACTATGGCTACACCTTC
cdr3_aa: CASRQGAAVSNYGYTF

d_call: -
v_call: TRBV5-4
clone_size: -
j_call: TRBJ2-3
cdr3_nt: TGTGCCAGCAGCCCACCATATAGCACAGATACGCAGTATTTT
cdr3_aa: CASSPPYSTDTQYF

d_call: -
v_call: TRBV2
clone_size: -
j_call: TRBJ2-3
cdr3_nt: TGTGCCAGCAGTGACCCCAAGAGCAGCGGGCCTAGCACAGATACGCAGTATTTT
cdr3_aa: CASSDPKSSGPSTDTQYF